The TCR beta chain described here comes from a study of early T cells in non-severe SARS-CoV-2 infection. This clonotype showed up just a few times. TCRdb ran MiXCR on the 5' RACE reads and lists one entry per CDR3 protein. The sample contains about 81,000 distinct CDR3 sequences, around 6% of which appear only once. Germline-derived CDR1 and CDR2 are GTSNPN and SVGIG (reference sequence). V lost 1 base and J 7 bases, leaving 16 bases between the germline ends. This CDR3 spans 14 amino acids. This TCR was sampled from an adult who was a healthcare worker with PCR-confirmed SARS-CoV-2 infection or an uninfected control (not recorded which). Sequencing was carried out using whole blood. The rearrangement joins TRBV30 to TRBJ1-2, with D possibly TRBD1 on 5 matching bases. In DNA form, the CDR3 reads TGTGCCTGGAGTGCGGTGGGGGGTCTCGGTGGCTACACCTTC. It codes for CAWSAVGGLGGYTF. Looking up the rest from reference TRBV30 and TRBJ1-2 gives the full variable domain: SQTIHQWPATLVQPVGSPLSLECTVEGTSNPNLYWYRQAAGRGLQLLFYSVGIGQISSEVPQNLSASRPQDRQFILSSKKLLLSDSGFYLCAWSAVGGLGGYTFGSGTRLTVV.